What follows describes a single TCR beta chain. This entry belongs to a study of CD8+ T cells in alopecia areata. In the study overall: Severity of treated patients was scored by affected scalp percentage.

Once RNA had been extracted, it was reverse transcribed into cDNA to act as the sequencing template. Only in-frame clones appear in the TCRdb table, and some are missing; sequencing was by immunoSEQ multiplex PCR. The repertoire has around 100,000 clones, around 60% of them found once; the top ten carry less than 20%. Treatment meaning: oral pan-JAK inhibitor, 5-10 mg twice daily. The CDR3 covers 16 residues. The germline V gene encodes CDR1 LGHNT and CDR2 FRNRAP. After removal of 6 bases from V and 8 bases from J, the junction contained 11 bases not matched to a gene. The specimen comprised CD8+ T cells sorted from blood, sampled at approximately week 60, from a patient treated with tofacitinib. The V gene is TRBV12-5, the J gene TRBJ1-3; TRBD1 matches at 12 bases. This receptor was obtained from a human donor with alopecia areata. The CDR3 bases are TGTGCTAGTGGGGCCGGGACAGGGGGCGACGGGGACACCATATATTTT. It codes for CASGAGTGGDGDTIYF.